This entry lists 32 T cell receptor beta chains sequenced from one sample in a study of PD-L1 blockade in urothelial cancer. The time point denotes: pretreatment peripheral blood. Clones were sequenced by immunoSEQ multiplex PCR, and TCRdb holds only the in-frame ones, with some missing. The data contain more than 55,000 clones, 75% to 85% of them singletons. Sequenced material: PBMCs, taken around atezolizumab (anti-PD-L1) treatment. The source is a man between 65 and 85 years old with urothelial cancer.

V and J are TRBV2 and TRBJ1-5; 10 bases line up with TRBD1. Germline CDR1 SNHLY, CDR2 FYNNEI. V shed 2 bases and J 4 bases; nucleotides not matched to a gene: 5. The CDR3 covers 16 residues. The CDR3 DNA is TGTGCCAGCAGTGAAAAAAGGGGACAGGGGAATCAGCCCCAGCATTTT. Residues: CASSEKRGQGNQPQHF.

This clone was seen just once. It may be a read error: a sequence one base away is much more abundant. V gene TRBV13 combines with J gene TRBJ2-7; the match to TRBD1 covers 9 bases. CDR1 and CDR2 from the germline V gene are PRHDT and FYEKMQ (reference sequence). V lost 5 bases and J lost 2; bases outside the gene matches: 4. The CDR3 length is 14 residues. The CDR3 coding sequence is TGTGCCAGCAGCCTCCGGGACAGGGCCTACGAGCAGTACTTC. Protein sequence: CASSLRDRAYEQYF. Supplemented by reference TRBV13 and TRBJ2-7, the full variable domain reads AAGVIQSPRHLIKEKRETATLKCYPIPRHDTVYWYQQGPGQDPQFLISFYEKMQSDKGSIPDRFSAQQFSDYHSELNMSSLELGDSALYFCASSLRDRAYEQYFGPGTRLTVT.

This clone showed up just once. V is TRBV27 and J is TRBJ2-1; 11 bases match TRBD2. The germline V gene encodes CDR1 MNHEY and CDR2 SMNVEV (reference sequence). V dropped 5 bases and J dropped 4; count of bases not matched to a gene: 7. This CDR3 has 16 residues. DNA of the CDR3: TGTGCCAGCAGTCCCGGTCTAGCGGGGGGATACAATGAGCAGTTCTTC. Protein product: CASSPGLAGGYNEQFF.

The J gene is TRBJ1-1, the V gene TRBV7-9; 7 nucleotides match TRBD1. The V gene's germline CDR1 is SEHNR and CDR2 FQNEAQ (reference sequence). CDR3 length equals 15 residues. The V and J ends lost 4 bases and 1 base, in that order; junction bases with no gene match: 6. CDR3 in amino acids: CASSSYRGANTEAFF. The CDR3 DNA sequence: TGTGCCAGCAGCTCGTACAGGGGCGCGAACACTGAAGCTTTCTTT.

The chain has TRBV10-3 and TRBJ2-5; TRBD2 aligns across 12 bases. This CDR3 has 13 amino acids. With 10 bases clipped from V and 2 bases from J, the junction kept 2 bases outside the gene matches. Per germline, CDR1 ENHRY and CDR2 SYGVKD. The CDR3 DNA follows: TGTGCCACCGGACTAGCGGGGCAAGAGACCCAGTACTTC. Protein product: CATGLAGQETQYF.

This clone was detected a few times. Other DNA sequences of this sample code for an identical CDR3. V is TRBV7-2 and J is TRBJ2-1; 12 bases agree with TRBD2. The ends lost 5 bases at V and 7 bases at J; junction bases unmatched: 3. The germline CDR1 and CDR2 sequences are SGHTA and FQGNSA. CDR3 length equals 14 residues. In DNA, the CDR3 is TGTGCCAGCAGCCGCACTAGCGGGGGGAATGAGCAGTTCTTC. This encodes CASSRTSGGNEQFF. Drawing the rest from reference TRBV7-2 and TRBJ2-1, the complete variable domain is GAGVSQSPSNKVTEKGKDVELRCDPISGHTALYWYRQSLGQGLEFLIYFQGNSAPDKSGLPSDRFSAERTGGSVSTLTIQRTQQEDSAVYLCASSRTSGGNEQFFGPGTRLTVL.

CDR3 in DNA: TGTGCCAGTAGTCCTCGCGGACAGGGGGGCAATCAGCCCCAGCATTTT. Residues: CASSPRGQGGNQPQHF. The chain recombines TRBV19 with TRBJ1-5, with 10 bases identical to TRBD1. The J segment lost 2 bases and the V segment lost 5 bases, leaving 6 bases of the junction unmatched. This CDR3 is built from 16 residues. Germline V CDR1 and CDR2: LNHDA, SQIVND (reference sequence).

The CDR3 here is CAISSGSNPTDTQYF. The CDR3, as DNA: TGTGCCATCAGTAGCGGGAGCAATCCCACAGATACGCAGTATTTT. This chain connects TRBV10-3 to TRBJ2-3; 8 nucleotides align to TRBD2. The length of the CDR3 is 15 residues. CDR1 is ENHRY and CDR2 is SYGVKD in the germline V gene. V lost 5 bases, J lost 2 bases, and 6 bases stayed unmatched.

The V gene is TRBV9, the J gene TRBJ2-1; 9 nucleotides agree with TRBD1. Germline V gene data show CDR1 as SGDLS and CDR2 as YYNGEE. Germline trimming cut 4 bases from V and 5 bases from J; bases unmatched to any gene: 10. The CDR3 has 16 amino acids. The DNA for the CDR3 is TGTGCCAGCAGCACTCTTGGACAGGGGACCAACAATGAGCAGTTCTTC. Translated, it gives CASSTLGQGTNNEQFF.

This sequence joins TRBV11-3 and TRBJ1-4; 8 positions agree with TRBD1. The V segment lost 6 bases and the J segment 6 bases; nucleotides outside the gene matches: 6. The V gene's germline CDR1 is SGHNT and CDR2 YENEEA. The CDR3 has 14 amino acids. In nucleotides, the CDR3 is TGTGCCAGCAGTCCAGGGGGCGCGTATGAAAAACTGTTTTTT. Translating gives CASSPGGAYEKLFF.

This sequence joins TRBV11-3 and TRBJ2-3; 9 nucleotides align to TRBD1. The CDR3 covers 14 residues. CDR1 is SGHNT, CDR2 YENEEA, per germline. Trimming removed 5 bases from V and 3 bases from J; junction bases left unmatched: 3. CDR3 loop: CASSGTGTTDTQYF. As DNA, the CDR3 is TGTGCCAGCAGCGGGACAGGGACGACAGATACGCAGTATTTT.

V gene TRBV28 combines with J gene TRBJ2-7; the D gene is possibly TRBD2 (5 bases). V lost 6 bases, J lost 3 bases, and 18 bases lay in between. This CDR3 region has 15 residues. Looked up from germline, CDR1 is MDHEN and CDR2 is SYDVKM. The chain's CDR3 is CASRGEGHQVYEQYF. The CDR3 DNA is TGTGCCAGCAGGGGAGAAGGCCACCAGGTCTACGAGCAGTACTTC.

This chain connects TRBV7-2 to TRBJ1-5, with D uncertain. Trimming took off 1 base at V and 2 bases at J, with 6 bases between the two ends. The CDR3 totals 14 residues. Germline V gene lookup returns CDR1 SGHTA and CDR2 FQGNSA. The CDR3 is CASSLGRGNQPQHF. The CDR3 nucleotides read TGTGCCAGCAGCTTAGGACGGGGCAATCAGCCCCAGCATTTT.

The V and J genes are TRBV5-1 and TRBJ2-2; the match to TRBD2 covers 7 bases. Germline V gives CDR1 SGHRS, CDR2 YFSETQ. The CDR3 length is 14 residues. The ends lost 4 bases at V and 7 bases at J; junction bases unmatched: 7. The CDR3 DNA reads TGCGCCAGCAGCCCGGGACTATCTAACGGGGAGCTGTTTTTT. Protein product: CASSPGLSNGELFF.

The chain couples TRBV25-1 to TRBJ1-1; no clear D gene. Germline CDR1 reads MGHDK; CDR2 reads SYGVNS. V lost 8 bases, J lost 6 bases, and 13 bases lay in between. The CDR3 loop spans 12 amino acids. This chain's CDR3 is CASWRWAAEAFF. CDR3 sequence (DNA): TGTGCCAGCTGGAGGTGGGCAGCTGAAGCTTTCTTT.

The chain is built from TRBV5-1 and TRBJ2-5, with D maybe TRBD2 (6 bases). Germline V gene data show CDR1 as SGHRS and CDR2 as YFSETQ. The CDR3 consists of 17 residues. The germline V and J ends were trimmed by 0 bases and 1 base, with 16 bases remaining between them. CDR3 region: CASSLVVGAEGQETQYF. In DNA form, the CDR3 reads TGCGCCAGCAGCTTGGTTGTAGGGGCGGAGGGCCAAGAGACCCAGTACTTC.

This clone was seen a handful of times. The chain recombines TRBV27 with TRBJ1-1, with 7 bases identical to TRBD1. Germline V gives CDR1 MNHEY, CDR2 SMNVEV (reference sequence). The CDR3 runs 13 residues. V dropped 3 bases and J dropped 6; count of bases not matched to a gene: 4. CDR3 nucleotide sequence: TGTGCCAGCAGTTTCGGGCAGGGGGCTGAAGCTTTCTTT. Its protein product is CASSFGQGAEAFF.

The V call is TRBV11-1, the J call TRBJ2-5; possible D gene TRBD2, 6 bases. The germline V gene has CDR1 SGHAT and CDR2 FQDESV (reference sequence). This CDR3 contains 15 residues. V lost 5 bases and J lost 4, with 17 bases in between. The CDR3 region has the DNA TGTGCCAGCAGCCCCGGGACTCGGAGATCAGAGACCCAGTACTTC. Translating gives CASSPGTRRSETQYF.

Turning to this clone: The sample contains more than one DNA sequence encoding this CDR3. The V call is TRBV29-1, the J call TRBJ2-7; TRBD2 is a possible D gene (6 bases). The germline V gene has CDR1 SQVTM and CDR2 ANQGSEA. This CDR3 is built from 14 residues. The V gene lost 3 bases and the J gene lost 0 bases, with 12 bases spanning the gap. CDR3 sequence (DNA): TGCAGCGTTGAGGACGGGGGAAGCTCCTACGAGCAGTACTTC. Protein: CSVEDGGSSYEQYF.

The table lists this clone with a count of one. Other DNA variants within this sample encode the same CDR3. V is TRBV7-9 and J is TRBJ2-7, with D uncertain. Germline values: CDR1 SEHNR, CDR2 FQNEAQ (reference sequence). This CDR3 spans 12 amino acids. V was shortened by 5 bases and J by 0 bases, with 5 bases between the two germline ends. CDR3 loop: CASSLSSYEQYF. CDR3 nucleotide sequence: TGTGCCAGCAGCCTTAGCTCCTACGAGCAGTACTTC.

This chain links TRBV4-3 with TRBJ2-5, with TRBD2 matching 12 bases. Trimming at V came to 0 bases and at J to 5 bases, leaving 13 bases not matched to a gene. The length of the CDR3 is 19 residues. Germline V lookup: CDR1 LGHNA, CDR2 YSLEER. This chain's CDR3 is CASSQDWVRTSGTGETQYF. The CDR3 DNA sequence: TGCGCCAGCAGCCAAGATTGGGTGCGGACTAGCGGGACCGGCGAGACCCAGTACTTC.

This rearrangement joins TRBV13 to TRBJ2-5; 14 bases match TRBD2. CDR1 and CDR2 from the germline V gene are PRHDT and FYEKMQ (reference sequence). V dropped 2 bases and J dropped 4; count of bases not matched to a gene: 6. There are 17 residues in the CDR3. CDR3 protein: CASSLRLAGGPGETQYF. CDR3 nucleotide sequence: TGTGCCAGCAGCTTAAGACTAGCGGGAGGGCCTGGAGAGACCCAGTACTTC.

V is TRBV7-7 and J is TRBJ2-1, with 9 bases fitting TRBD1. The J segment lost 9 bases and the V segment lost 4 bases, leaving 13 bases of the junction unmatched. The length of the CDR3 is 16 residues. The germline CDR1 and CDR2 sequences are SSHAT and FNYEAQ (reference sequence). As DNA, the CDR3 is TGTGCCAGCAGCTCTCACGATCCCAGACAGGGGGGTGAGCAGTTCTTC. It translates to CASSSHDPRQGGEQFF.

V usage is TRBV9 and J usage is TRBJ2-5, with 8 bases identical to TRBD2. The V and J ends lost 0 bases and 2 bases, in that order; junction bases with no gene match: 3. Germline assignment: CDR1 SGDLS and CDR2 YYNGEE. This CDR3 is built from 15 residues. CDR3 in DNA: TGTGCCAGCAGCGTAGGCGGGGGGTCTCAAGAGACCCAGTACTTC. It translates to CASSVGGGSQETQYF.

The chain combines TRBV4-2 with TRBJ1-1; no clear D gene. V was cut by 1 base and J by 2 bases, with 8 bases left in between. Germline values: CDR1 LGHNA, CDR2 YNFKEQ. The CDR3 spans 14 residues. Here the CDR3 reads CASSQVSVNTEAFF. CDR3 sequence (DNA): TGTGCCAGCAGCCAAGTGTCGGTAAACACTGAAGCTTTCTTT.

The rearrangement joins TRBV10-3 to TRBJ2-7; 14 bases fit TRBD2. The junction had 9 bases not matched to a gene; V was cut back by 3 bases and J by 5 bases. This CDR3 spans 17 amino acids. The germline CDR1 and CDR2 sequences are ENHRY and SYGVKD. The CDR3 is CAISEETSGRAGDEQYF. DNA for the CDR3: TGTGCCATCAGTGAAGAGACTAGCGGGAGGGCCGGGGACGAGCAGTACTTC.

CDR3 bases: TGTGCCAGCAGTCCCGGAGGCACCATATATTTT. Its translation: CASSPGGTIYF. This chain connects TRBV25-1 to TRBJ1-3; the D is unclear. Germline V lookup: CDR1 MGHDK, CDR2 SYGVNS. V was trimmed by 5 bases and J by 9 bases, leaving 8 bases between them. The length of the CDR3 is 11 residues.

The V gene is TRBV6-6, the J gene TRBJ1-1; D is possibly TRBD1 (6 bases). Germline CDR1 and CDR2: MNHNY and SVGAGI (reference sequence). The CDR3 is made up of 14 amino acids. V lost 6 bases to trimming and J lost 0 bases, with 11 bases between them. DNA for the CDR3: TGTGCCAGCAGACGAGGGGGATTGAACACTGAAGCTTTCTTT. Translated: CASRRGGLNTEAFF.

Only one count was recorded for this clone. CDR3 bases: TGTGCCAGCAGCCCTTGGACGACTAGCGGGCCGTCGAGAGAGACCCAGTACTTC. This sequence encodes CASSPWTTSGPSRETQYF. This chain uses TRBV9 with TRBJ2-5; 10 positions agree with TRBD2. The CDR3 length is 18 residues. V lost 4 bases and J lost 4; bases outside the gene matches: 16. From germline, CDR1 is SGDLS and CDR2 YYNGEE.

J is TRBJ2-3 and V is TRBV5-1, with 7 bases aligning to TRBD2. This CDR3 comprises 15 residues. V dropped 6 bases and J dropped 1; count of bases not matched to a gene: 8. From germline, CDR1 is SGHRS and CDR2 YFSETQ. The CDR3 protein is CASKLGGGGTDTQYF. CDR3 coding DNA: TGCGCCAGCAAACTGGGGGGGGGAGGCACAGATACGCAGTATTTT. Using reference TRBV5-1 and TRBJ2-3 for the parts outside the CDR3, the full variable domain is KAGVTQTPRYLIKTRGQQVTLSCSPISGHRSVSWYQQTPGQGLQFLFEYFSETQRNKGNFPGRFSGRQFSNSRSEMNVSTLELGDSALYLCASKLGGGGTDTQYFGPGTRLTVL.

The J gene is TRBJ1-1, the V gene TRBV27; 9 nucleotides match TRBD1. After removal of 4 bases from V and 1 base from J, the junction contained 13 bases not matched to a gene. This CDR3 region has 18 residues. Germline V lookup: CDR1 MNHEY, CDR2 SMNVEV (reference sequence). The CDR3 region is CASSSRTGTGWRNTEAFF. CDR3 in DNA: TGTGCCAGCAGTTCTCGCACCGGGACAGGGTGGCGGAACACTGAAGCTTTCTTT.

In nucleotides, the CDR3 is TGTGCCACACAGAGGGGGGGGTACAATGAGCAGTTCTTC. Encoded protein: CATQRGGYNEQFF. The gene calls are TRBV11-2 and TRBJ2-1, with D possibly being TRBD2 (7 bases). V shed 10 bases and J shed 4 bases, with 14 bases lying between them. This CDR3 is built from 13 residues. CDR1 and CDR2 from the germline V gene are SGHAT and FQNNGV.